The clone carrying this TCR beta chain turned up a few times. Its cognate antigen is unknown. The CDR3 length is 17 residues. The V gene's germline CDR1 is SEHNR and CDR2 FQNEAQ (reference sequence). V dropped 0 bases and J dropped 0 bases, with 11 bases sitting between them. Template switching introduced a universal primer site, and the cDNA bore unique molecular identifiers. Using its own MiXCR run on the 5' RACE reads, TCRdb lists one record per CDR3 protein. The sample holds fewer than 800,000 distinct CDR3 sequences, just over 7% seen once. This sample stems from a study of identical twins. Study-level findings and limits: Abundant beta clonotypes from cord blood bore fewer insertions; memory repertoires lacked this pattern. The study drew conclusions from cross-sectional statistical analysis, not from following the same donors.

The sample was also reused in another study, on yellow fever vaccine responses in identical twins. This second report adds: The T cell response to vaccination in identical twins was reportedly partly convergent and partly personalized.

The chain uses TRBV7-9 and TRBJ2-2, with D uncertain. This TCR came from a woman between 18 and 29 years old in good health. The source material was PBMCs. CDR3: CASSLATSTSNTGELFF. For the CDR3, the DNA is TGTGCCAGCAGCTTAGCCACCTCGACTTCGAACACCGGGGAGCTGTTTTTT.